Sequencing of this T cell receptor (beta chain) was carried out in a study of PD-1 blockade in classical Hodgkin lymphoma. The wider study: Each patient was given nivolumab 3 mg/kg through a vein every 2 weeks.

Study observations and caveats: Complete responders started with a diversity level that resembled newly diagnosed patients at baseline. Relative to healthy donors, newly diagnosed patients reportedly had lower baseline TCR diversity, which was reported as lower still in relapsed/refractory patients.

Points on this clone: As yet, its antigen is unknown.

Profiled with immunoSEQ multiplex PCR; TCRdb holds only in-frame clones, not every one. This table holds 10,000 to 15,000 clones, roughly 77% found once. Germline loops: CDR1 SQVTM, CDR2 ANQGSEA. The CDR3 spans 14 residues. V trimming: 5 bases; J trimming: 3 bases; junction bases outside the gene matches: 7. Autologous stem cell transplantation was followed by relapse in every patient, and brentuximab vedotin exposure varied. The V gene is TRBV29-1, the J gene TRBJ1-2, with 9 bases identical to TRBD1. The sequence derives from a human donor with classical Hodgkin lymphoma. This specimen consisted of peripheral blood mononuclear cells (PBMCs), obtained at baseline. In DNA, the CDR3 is TGCAGCGTTCCCGGACAGGGGACAGACTATGGCTACACCTTC. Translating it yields CSVPGQGTDYGYTF.